This T cell receptor (beta chain) is drawn from a study of cytomegalovirus exposure and HLA in healthy donors. PCR used 60 Vbeta primers and 13 Jbeta primers. TCRdb keeps only in-frame clones here, not all; method: immunoSEQ multiplex PCR. The sample has 150,000 or so clones, about 85% seen once. Findings and limits, study-wide: The study carried out a later analysis of TCR beta sequences. It associated 15,000 to 20,000 of them with specific HLA alleles at a false discovery rate of 0.05.

Note on this clone: Its antigen is still unknown.

Per germline, CDR1 SNHLY and CDR2 FYNNEI. The CDR3 is made up of 13 amino acids. J was trimmed by 8 bases and V by 6 bases; bases with no gene match: 6. The sequenced material came from PBMCs. The rearrangement joins TRBV2 to TRBJ1-4; 7 nucleotides line up with TRBD1. The sequence came from a woman aged 18-35 years in good health and CMV-seronegative. Here the CDR3 DNA reads TGTGCCAGCAGGCGACAGGGTTGGGAAAAACTGTTTTTT. It codes for CASRRQGWEKLFF.